Listed below are T cell receptor beta chains from one sample, sequenced in a study of monozygotic twins with cystic fibrosis. Clones were sequenced by immunoSEQ multiplex PCR, and TCRdb holds only the in-frame ones, with some missing. The sample lists roughly 11,000 clones; 85% were seen once. Sequenced input: blood. These receptors all stem from a man between 18 and 29 years old with cystic fibrosis. Each CDR3 is given without its conserved first and last residue. Each record gives: V gene, D gene, CDR3 protein. A D gene is named only where the DNA matches it firmly.

>TRBV6-6|.
ASSPTANYGYT
>TRBV7-9|.
ASTPRVRTYNEQF
>TRBV5-4|.
ATAGPNSPLH
>TRBV5-1|TRBD2
ASSRGGAYEQY
>TRBV7-8|.
ASSLAQVTLPGEQY
>TRBV7-9|TRBD2
ASSLGGSGGTYEQY
>TRBV29-1|TRBD1
SVDRTGVGYGYT
>TRBV27|.
ASSHDVYNEQF
>TRBV5-4|.
ASNGRDNEQF
>TRBV5-5|TRBD1
ASSRDRESYNEQF
>TRBV6-6|.
ASRSSNTGSGNTIY
>TRBV7-8|.
ASSLATGTSNTEAF
>TRBV7-3|.
ASSLGRGNTEAF
>TRBV10-3|.
AIGSDGTYEQY
>TRBV18|.
ASSPDQETQY
>TRBV5-1|.
ASSFRGRDEQY
>TRBV27|TRBD1
ASSLRDRGLYNEQF
>TRBV5-4|TRBD2
ASSNAGTRQKQY
>TRBV29-1|.
SVEAVNTGELF
>TRBV7-8|.
ASTHGRNYGYT
>TRBV29-1|.
SVEQGAKNIQY
>TRBV15|.
ATSSRTASSYNEQF
>TRBV4-3|.
ASSQDGLENEQF
>TRBV5-1|.
ASSLDANYNEQF